Below are 17 T cell receptor beta chains sequenced from a single sample in a study of T cells in Graves' hyperthyroidism and ophthalmopathy. RNA transcripts provided the source from which TCR beta CDR3 regions were amplified. RT-PCR in the first round (using the HTBI primer set) targeted the TCR CDR3. Each CDR3 protein is one row after TCRdb ran MiXCR on the multiplex PCR reads. The sample includes over 550,000 distinct CDR3 sequences, approximately 15% of them seen just once. Input material: blood. The receptors here all came from a woman aged 18-35 years with Graves' hyperthyroidism.

This clonotype appeared many times. CDR3 loop: CSARGGEANQPQHF. The CDR3 DNA is TGCAGTGCTAGGGGGGGGGAGGCCAATCAGCCCCAGCATTTT. The genes are TRBV20-1 and TRBJ1-5, with a tentative D call TRBD1 (5 bases). The CDR3 is 14 residues long. Germline assignment: CDR1 DFQATT and CDR2 SNEGSKA (reference sequence). V was cut by 3 bases and J by 3 bases, with 12 bases left in between.

This chain links TRBV27 with TRBJ2-1; TRBD2 agrees at 12 bases. Trimming cost V 6 bases and J 3 bases; bases outside gene matches: 12. CDR1 is MNHEY and CDR2 is SMNVEV in the germline V gene (reference sequence). The CDR3 contains 18 residues. The CDR3 sequence is CASRTSGRAERIYNEQFF. The CDR3 DNA follows: TGTGCCAGCAGGACTAGCGGGAGAGCAGAGAGAATCTACAATGAGCAGTTCTTC.

This clonotype was counted a few times. This chain connects TRBV20-1 to TRBJ2-5; possibly TRBD1 or TRBD2 for D (5 bases each). Germline lookup yields CDR1 DFQATT and CDR2 SNEGSKA (reference sequence). Between the trimmed V and J ends, which lost 5 bases and 5 bases, there was a span of 12 bases. The CDR3 consists of 12 residues. As DNA, the CDR3 is TGCAGTGCTTCCTCGGGGCGGGAGACCCAGTACTTC. This gives the protein CSASSGRETQYF.

In its sample, this clonotype was seen a few times. The rearrangement uses TRBV6-1 and TRBJ2-5, with TRBD2 as a possible D gene (5 bases). Germline CDR1 and CDR2: MNHNS and SASEGT. V lost 6 bases and J lost 1, with 9 bases in between. The CDR3 covers 13 residues. CDR3 bases: TGTGCCAGCAGATTGGACTTCCAAGAGACCCAGTACTTC. This translates into CASRLDFQETQYF.

This clonotype has more than one count but fewer than ten. The V and J genes are TRBV6-1 and TRBJ1-5; weak D call: TRBD1 (5 bases). The CDR3 totals 15 residues. Trimming shortened V by 0 bases and J by 9 bases, and 15 bases separated the two germline ends. Germline V gene lookup returns CDR1 MNHNS and CDR2 SASEGT. The CDR3 spells CASSEAKGPPWPQHF. CDR3 DNA sequence: TGTGCCAGCAGTGAAGCGAAGGGACCGCCTTGGCCCCAGCATTTT.

The V call is TRBV7-2, the J call TRBJ2-4; the D gene could be TRBD1 or TRBD2 (6 bases each). Germline CDR1 SGHTA, CDR2 FQGNSA. This CDR3 is 16 amino acids long. Trimming removed 1 base from V and 1 base from J, with 11 bases in between. The CDR3 DNA follows: TGTGCCAGCAGCTTAGGAGGGGGGAGGGCCAAAAACATTCAGTACTTC. This translates into CASSLGGGRAKNIQYF.

This clonotype was seen at least ten times. This rearrangement joins TRBV7-9 to TRBJ1-1, with D uncertain. CDR1 SEHNR and CDR2 FQNEAQ come from the germline V gene (reference sequence). The CDR3 consists of 15 residues. Trimming shortened V by 7 bases and J by 3 bases, and 18 bases separated the two germline ends. DNA of the CDR3: TGTGCCAGCACCCCTGTTGAACGCAAGGACACTGAAGCTTTCTTT. This translates into CASTPVERKDTEAFF.

The chain recombines TRBV24-1 with TRBJ1-5; D might be TRBD1 (6 bases). The CDR3 covers 14 residues. The germline gives CDR1 KGHDR, CDR2 SFDVKD. V was cut by 4 bases and J by 9 bases, with 15 bases left in between. In DNA, the CDR3 is TGTGCCACCAGTGAGCCCGGACAGACTAGGCCCCAGCATTTT. Protein sequence: CATSEPGQTRPQHF.

The rearrangement joins TRBV3-1 to TRBJ1-2; no firm D call. Trimming removed 0 bases from V and 0 bases from J, with 14 bases in between. Germline V CDR1 and CDR2: LGHDT, YNNKEL (reference sequence). The CDR3 extends over 17 amino acids. In nucleotides, the CDR3 is TGTGCCAGCAGCCAAGAGGCGCTGGCTGAAACTAACTATGGCTACACCTTC. Translation: CASSQEALAETNYGYTF. Based on the CDR3 plus reference TRBV3-1 and TRBJ1-2, the full variable domain is DTAVSQTPKYLVTQMGNDKSIKCEQNLGHDTMYWYKQDSKKFLKIMFSYNNKELIINETVPNRFSPKSPDKAHLNLHINSLELGDSAVYFCASSQEALAETNYGYTFGSGTRLTVV.

The chain couples TRBV20-1 to TRBJ2-7, with 10 bases aligning to TRBD2. V dropped 1 base and J dropped 2; count of bases not matched to a gene: 5. This CDR3 has 15 residues. Germline V gives CDR1 DFQATT, CDR2 SNEGSKA (reference sequence). CDR3 region: CSARGATSGTYEQYF. The CDR3 DNA follows: TGCAGTGCTAGAGGGGCAACTAGCGGGACCTACGAGCAGTACTTC.

The chain is built from TRBV10-1 and TRBJ2-3; D not certain. Trimming took off 2 bases at V and 0 bases at J, with 6 bases between the two ends. The germline V gene encodes CDR1 WNHNN and CDR2 SYGVQD (reference sequence). CDR3 size: 14 residues. CDR3 residues: CASSEQTSTDTQYF. As DNA, the CDR3 is TGCGCCAGCAGTGAGCAGACTAGCACAGATACGCAGTATTTT.

The table lists this clonotype with many counts. The V and J genes are TRBV7-2 and TRBJ2-2; D not certain. Germline V gene lookup returns CDR1 SGHTA and CDR2 FQGNSA. The CDR3 sequence is 13 residues long. V dropped 6 bases and J dropped 1 base, with 6 bases sitting between them. The CDR3 DNA is TGTGCCAGCAGACCCTGGAACACCGGGGAGCTGTTTTTT. Protein product: CASRPWNTGELFF.

The rearrangement joins TRBV20-1 to TRBJ2-3, with TRBD2 matching 7 bases. The CDR3 is 15 amino acids. Germline values: CDR1 DFQATT, CDR2 SNEGSKA (reference sequence). V gave up 5 bases and J gave up 2 bases; unmatched junction bases: 10. The CDR3 nucleotides read TGCAGTGCTTCGCGGGGGTTAGCGTTCACAGATACGCAGTATTTT. This codes for CSASRGLAFTDTQYF.

This clonotype showed up many times. The chain employs TRBV12-3 or TRBV12-4 and TRBJ2-7, with a tentative D call TRBD2 (6 bases). The CDR3 is made up of 14 amino acids. The V and J ends lost 5 bases and 4 bases respectively, with 15 bases between them. The CDR3 region has the DNA TGTGCCAGCAGTCTCCGGTCGGAGGGTTACGAGCAGTACTTC. It yields the protein CASSLRSEGYEQYF.

This clonotype was seen repeatedly, ten times or more. This sequence joins TRBV20-1 and TRBJ2-3; D is unclear. The CDR3 has 14 residues. CDR1 and CDR2 (germline): DFQATT, SNEGSKA (reference sequence). V was clipped by 0 bases and J by 2 bases, with 9 bases between them. Here the CDR3 reads CSARDPGATDTQYF. DNA for the CDR3: TGCAGTGCTAGAGATCCAGGAGCCACAGATACGCAGTATTTT.

The chain combines TRBV10-3 with TRBJ2-7; 12 positions agree with TRBD1. Unmatched junction bases numbered 6, after V lost 8 bases and J lost 4 bases. CDR1 and CDR2 (germline): ENHRY, SYGVKD. The CDR3 is made up of 14 amino acids. Here the CDR3 DNA reads TGTGCCATCGGAAGGGACAGGGGGCAGTACGAGCAGTACTTC. It encodes CAIGRDRGQYEQYF.

This clonotype has at least ten counts. The V gene is TRBV24-1, the J gene TRBJ2-1, with 8 bases that match TRBD2. V gave up 0 bases and J gave up 15 bases; unmatched junction bases: 9. The CDR3 extends over 14 amino acids. The germline gives CDR1 KGHDR, CDR2 SFDVKD. This CDR3 reads CATSDLGQRERLFF. In DNA, the CDR3 is TGTGCCACCAGTGATTTGGGGCAGCGGGAGAGGTTGTTCTTC.